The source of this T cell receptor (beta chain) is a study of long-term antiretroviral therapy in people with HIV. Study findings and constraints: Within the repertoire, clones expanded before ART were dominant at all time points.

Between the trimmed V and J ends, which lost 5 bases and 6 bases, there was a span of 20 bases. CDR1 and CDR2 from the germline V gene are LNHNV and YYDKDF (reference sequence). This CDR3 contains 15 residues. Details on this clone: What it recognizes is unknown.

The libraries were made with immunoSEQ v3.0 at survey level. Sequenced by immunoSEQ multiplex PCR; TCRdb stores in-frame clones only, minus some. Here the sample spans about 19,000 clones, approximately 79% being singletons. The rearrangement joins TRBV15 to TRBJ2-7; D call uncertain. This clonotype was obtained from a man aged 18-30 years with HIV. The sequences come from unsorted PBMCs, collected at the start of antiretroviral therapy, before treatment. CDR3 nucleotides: TGTGCCACCAGCGAACCGACATCCGGTCCTCTCGAGCAGTACTTC. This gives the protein CATSEPTSGPLEQYF.